This TCR beta chain was sequenced in a study of CD8 T cells in Susac syndrome. This clonotype was observed a single time. Random hexamers served to reverse transcribe roughly 0.5 to 1 ug RNA. The immunoSEQ assay covered 54 Vbeta and 13 Jbeta segments for CDR3. TCRdb reanalysed the immunoSEQ multiplex PCR reads using MiXCR and keeps one entry per CDR3 protein. The sample lists about 210,000 distinct CDR3 sequences; 95% were seen once. CD8+ and CD4+ T cells from blood underwent TCR beta sequencing. In contrast to the negatively isolated CD8+ and CD4+ T cells, TEMRA cells were FACS-enriched. Germline assignment: CDR1 SGHRS and CDR2 YFSETQ. CDR3 length equals 12 residues. V was pared by 6 bases and J by 3 bases, with 10 bases between.

The sequence was collected from a human donor with multiple sclerosis. What was sequenced was CD4+ T cells from PBMCs. The chain combines TRBV5-1 with TRBJ2-7; D not resolved. The CDR3 DNA follows: TGCGCCAGCACCGAGACTGGCTACGAGCAGTACTTC. Protein product: CASTETGYEQYF.